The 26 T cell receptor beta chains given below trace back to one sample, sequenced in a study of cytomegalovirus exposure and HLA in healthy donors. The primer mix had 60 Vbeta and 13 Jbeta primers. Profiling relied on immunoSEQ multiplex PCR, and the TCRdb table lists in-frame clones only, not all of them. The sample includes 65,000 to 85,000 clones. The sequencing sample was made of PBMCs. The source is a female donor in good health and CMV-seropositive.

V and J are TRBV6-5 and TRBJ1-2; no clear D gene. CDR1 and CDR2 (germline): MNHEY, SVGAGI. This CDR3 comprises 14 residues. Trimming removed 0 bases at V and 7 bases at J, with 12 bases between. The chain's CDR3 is CASSYSPPVSGYTF. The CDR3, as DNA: TGTGCCAGCAGTTACTCGCCACCTGTCAGTGGCTACACCTTC.

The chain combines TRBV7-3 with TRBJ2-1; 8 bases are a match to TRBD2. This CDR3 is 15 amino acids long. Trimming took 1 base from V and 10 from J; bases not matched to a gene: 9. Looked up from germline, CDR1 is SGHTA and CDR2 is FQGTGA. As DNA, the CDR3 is TGTGCCAGCAGCTTAATGGGAGTCGGGGGGGGCGAGCAGTTCTTC. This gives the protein CASSLMGVGGGEQFF.

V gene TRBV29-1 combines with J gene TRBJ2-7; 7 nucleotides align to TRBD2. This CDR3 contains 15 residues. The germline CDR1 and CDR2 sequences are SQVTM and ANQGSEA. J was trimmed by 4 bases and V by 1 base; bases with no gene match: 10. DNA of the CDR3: TGCAGCGTTGAAGCCGCCCGGGCTAGCGGTTACGAGCAGTACTTC. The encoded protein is CSVEAARASGYEQYF.

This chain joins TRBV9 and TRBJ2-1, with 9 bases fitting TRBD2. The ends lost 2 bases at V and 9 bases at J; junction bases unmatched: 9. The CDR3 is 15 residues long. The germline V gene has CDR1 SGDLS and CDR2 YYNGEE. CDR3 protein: CASSVSGGSHGEQFF. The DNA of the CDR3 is TGTGCCAGCAGCGTTAGCGGGGGCTCCCACGGTGAGCAGTTCTTC.

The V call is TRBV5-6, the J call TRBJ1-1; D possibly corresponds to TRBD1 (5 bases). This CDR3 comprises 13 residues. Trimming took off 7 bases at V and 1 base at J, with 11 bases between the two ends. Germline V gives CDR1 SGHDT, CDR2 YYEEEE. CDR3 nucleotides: TGTGCCAGCGTGAAGACAGAGAACACTGAAGCTTTCTTT. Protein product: CASVKTENTEAFF.

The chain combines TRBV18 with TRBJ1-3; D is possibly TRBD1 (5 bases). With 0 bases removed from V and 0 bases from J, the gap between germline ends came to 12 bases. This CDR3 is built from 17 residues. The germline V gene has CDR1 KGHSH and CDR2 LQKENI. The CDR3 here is CASSPPNDRLSGNTIYF. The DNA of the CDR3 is TGTGCCAGCTCACCACCGAACGACAGACTCTCTGGAAACACCATATATTTT.

The CDR3 region has the DNA TGTGCCAGCAGCATTCAGGGTTATAATTCACCCCTCCACTTT. This gives the protein CASSIQGYNSPLHF. The rearrangement joins TRBV7-2 to TRBJ1-6; D is possibly TRBD1 (5 bases). Deletions cut 5 bases from V and 4 bases from J, with 9 bases between. The CDR3 runs to 14 residues. Germline CDR1 reads SGHTA; CDR2 reads FQGNSA.

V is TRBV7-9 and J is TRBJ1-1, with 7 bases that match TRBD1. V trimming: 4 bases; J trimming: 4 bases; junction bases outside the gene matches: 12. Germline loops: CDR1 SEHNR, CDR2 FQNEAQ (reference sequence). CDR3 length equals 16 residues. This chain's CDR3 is CASSSRGQGETTEAFF. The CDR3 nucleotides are TGTGCCAGCAGCTCTCGGGGCCAGGGGGAGACCACTGAAGCTTTCTTT.

The CDR3 reads CASSPRTSDPGDEQFF. In DNA, the CDR3 is TGTGCCAGTAGTCCTCGGACTAGCGACCCGGGGGATGAGCAGTTCTTC. The genes are TRBV19 and TRBJ2-1, with 9 bases identical to TRBD2. The V gene end was trimmed by 5 bases and the J gene end by 8 bases; junction bases not matched to a gene: 13. CDR1 and CDR2 (germline): LNHDA, SQIVND (reference sequence). The CDR3 totals 16 residues. Full variable domain (rest looked up from reference TRBV19 and TRBJ2-1): DGGITQSPKYLFRKEGQNVTLSCEQNLNHDAMYWYRQDPGQGLRLIYYSQIVNDFQKGDIAEGYSVSREKKESFPLTVTSAQKNPTAFYLCASSPRTSDPGDEQFFGPGTRLTVL.

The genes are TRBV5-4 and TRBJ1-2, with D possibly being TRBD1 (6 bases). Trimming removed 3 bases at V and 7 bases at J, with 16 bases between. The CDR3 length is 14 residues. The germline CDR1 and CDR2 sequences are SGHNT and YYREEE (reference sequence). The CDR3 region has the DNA TGTGCCAGCAGCTACAACTACAGGGCCGGTGGCTACACCTTC. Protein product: CASSYNYRAGGYTF.

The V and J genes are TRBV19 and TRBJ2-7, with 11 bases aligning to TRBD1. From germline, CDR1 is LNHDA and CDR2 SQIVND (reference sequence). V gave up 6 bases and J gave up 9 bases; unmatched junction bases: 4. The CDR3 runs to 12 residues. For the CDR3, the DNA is TGTGCCAGTAGCGGACAGGGGGCTGGGCAGTACTTC. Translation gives CASSGQGAGQYF.

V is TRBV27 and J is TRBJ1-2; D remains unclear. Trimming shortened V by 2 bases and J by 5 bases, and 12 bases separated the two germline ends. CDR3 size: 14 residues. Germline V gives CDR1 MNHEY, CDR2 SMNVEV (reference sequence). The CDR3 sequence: CASSLRRTGYGYTF. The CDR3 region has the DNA TGTGCCAGCAGTTTACGACGAACGGGATATGGCTACACCTTC.

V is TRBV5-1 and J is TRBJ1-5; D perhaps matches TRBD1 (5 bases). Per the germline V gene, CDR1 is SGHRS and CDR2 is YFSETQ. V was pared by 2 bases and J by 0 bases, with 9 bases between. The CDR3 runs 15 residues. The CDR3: CASSLVGLSNQPQHF. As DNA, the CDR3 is TGCGCCAGCAGCTTAGTGGGACTTAGCAATCAGCCCCAGCATTTT.

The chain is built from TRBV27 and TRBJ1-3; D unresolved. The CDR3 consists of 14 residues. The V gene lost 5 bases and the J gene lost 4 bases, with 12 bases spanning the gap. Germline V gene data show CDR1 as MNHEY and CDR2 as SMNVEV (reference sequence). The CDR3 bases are TGTGCCAGCAGTCCCTCTAGACTCGGAAACACCATATATTTT. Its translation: CASSPSRLGNTIYF.

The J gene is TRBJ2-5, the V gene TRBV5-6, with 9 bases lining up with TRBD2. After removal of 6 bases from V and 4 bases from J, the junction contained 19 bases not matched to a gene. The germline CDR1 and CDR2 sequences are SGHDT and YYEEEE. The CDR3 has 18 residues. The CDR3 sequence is CASTKLIGLAGLRETQYF. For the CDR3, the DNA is TGTGCCAGCACCAAGCTCATTGGGCTAGCGGGGTTGAGAGAGACCCAGTACTTC.

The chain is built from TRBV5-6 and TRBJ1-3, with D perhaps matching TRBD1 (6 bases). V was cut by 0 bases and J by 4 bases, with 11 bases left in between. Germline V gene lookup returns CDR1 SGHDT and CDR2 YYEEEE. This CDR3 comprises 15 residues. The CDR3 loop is CASSLDTGYGNTIYF. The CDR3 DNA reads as TGTGCCAGCAGCTTGGATACAGGGTACGGAAACACCATATATTTT. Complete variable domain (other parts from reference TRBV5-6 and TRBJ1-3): DAGVTQSPTHLIKTRGQQVTLRCSPKSGHDTVSWYQQALGQGPQFIFQYYEEEERQRGNFPDRFSGHQFPNYSSELNVNALLLGDSALYLCASSLDTGYGNTIYFGEGSWLTVV.

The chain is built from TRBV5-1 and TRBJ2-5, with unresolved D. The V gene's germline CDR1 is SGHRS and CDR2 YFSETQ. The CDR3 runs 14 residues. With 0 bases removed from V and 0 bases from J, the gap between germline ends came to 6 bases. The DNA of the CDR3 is TGCGCCAGCAGCTTGGTACCGGACCAAGAGACCCAGTACTTC. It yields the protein CASSLVPDQETQYF.

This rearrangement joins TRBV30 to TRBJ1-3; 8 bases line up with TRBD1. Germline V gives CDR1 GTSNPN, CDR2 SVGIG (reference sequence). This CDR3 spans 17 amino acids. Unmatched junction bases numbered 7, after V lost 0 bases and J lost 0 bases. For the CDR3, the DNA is TGTGCCTGGAGTGTTTCGGACAGGGCTTACTCTGGAAACACCATATATTTT. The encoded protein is CAWSVSDRAYSGNTIYF.

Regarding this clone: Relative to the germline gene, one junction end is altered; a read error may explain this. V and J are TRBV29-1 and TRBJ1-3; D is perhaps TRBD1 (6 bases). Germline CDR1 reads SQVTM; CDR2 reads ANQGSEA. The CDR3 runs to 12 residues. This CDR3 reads CSVGTSGNAIYF. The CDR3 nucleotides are TGCAGCGTGGGGACATCTGGAAACGCCATATATTTT.

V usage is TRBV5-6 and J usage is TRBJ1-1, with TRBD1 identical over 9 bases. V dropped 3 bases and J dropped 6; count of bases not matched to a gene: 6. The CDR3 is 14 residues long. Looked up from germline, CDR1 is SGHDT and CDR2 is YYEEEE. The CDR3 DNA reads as TGTGCCAGCAGCTACCGGGACAGGGCATCTGAAGCTTTCTTT. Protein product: CASSYRDRASEAFF.

This CDR3 is CASSVREGRRLNTGELFF. The DNA for the CDR3 is TGTGCCAGCAGCGTACGGGAGGGGAGACGGCTGAACACCGGGGAGCTGTTTTTT. V gene TRBV9 combines with J gene TRBJ2-2, with 8 bases fitting TRBD2. V shed 1 base, J shed 1 base, and the junction held 9 bases outside the gene matches. Germline CDR1 SGDLS, CDR2 YYNGEE. CDR3 length: 18 residues. Based on the CDR3 plus reference TRBV9 and TRBJ2-2, the full variable domain is DSGVTQTPKHLITATGQRVTLRCSPRSGDLSVYWYQQSLDQGLQFLIQYYNGEERAKGNILERFSAQQFPDLHSELNLSSLELGDSALYFCASSVREGRRLNTGELFFGEGSRLTVL.

This CDR3 is CASSPLTYRGQETQYF. Here the CDR3 DNA reads TGTGCCAGCTCACCACTAACCTATCGGGGGCAAGAGACCCAGTACTTC. This rearrangement joins TRBV18 to TRBJ2-5; possibly TRBD2 for D (6 bases). Germline CDR1 KGHSH, CDR2 LQKENI. V was shortened by 1 base and J by 2 bases, with 14 bases between the two germline ends. CDR3 length equals 16 residues.

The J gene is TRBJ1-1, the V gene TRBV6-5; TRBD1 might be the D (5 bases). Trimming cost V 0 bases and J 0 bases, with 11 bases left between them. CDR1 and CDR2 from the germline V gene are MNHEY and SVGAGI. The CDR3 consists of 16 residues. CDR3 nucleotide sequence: TGTGCCAGCAGTTACTCGGTCGGACAATTGAACACTGAAGCTTTCTTT. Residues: CASSYSVGQLNTEAFF.

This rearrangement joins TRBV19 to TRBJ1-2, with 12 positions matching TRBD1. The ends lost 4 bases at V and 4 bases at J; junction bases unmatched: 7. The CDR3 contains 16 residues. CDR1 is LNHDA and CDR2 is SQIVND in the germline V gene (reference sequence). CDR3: CASSRPGTGGGYGYTF. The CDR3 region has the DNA TGTGCCAGTAGTAGACCCGGGACAGGGGGCGGCTATGGCTACACCTTC.

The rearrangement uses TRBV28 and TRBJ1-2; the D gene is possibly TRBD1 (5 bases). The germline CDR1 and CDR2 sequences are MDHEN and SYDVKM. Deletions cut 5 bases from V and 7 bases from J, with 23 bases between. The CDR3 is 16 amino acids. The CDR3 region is CASSASGMGGVGGYTF. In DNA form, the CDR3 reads TGTGCCAGCAGTGCGTCCGGGATGGGGGGTGTTGGTGGCTACACCTTC.

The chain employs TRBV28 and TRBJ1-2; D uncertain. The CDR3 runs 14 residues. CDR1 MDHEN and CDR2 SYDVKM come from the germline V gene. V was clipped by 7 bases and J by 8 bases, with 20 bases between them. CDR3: CASTTLGSASGYTF. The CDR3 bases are TGTGCCAGCACCACCCTCGGGAGCGCTTCCGGCTACACCTTC.